This TCR beta chain was observed in a study of beta chain features in type 1 diabetes. All of the isolated RNA was reverse transcribed, so expressed TCRB transcripts were sequenced. Produced via immunoSEQ multiplex PCR; TCRdb's table is partial and in-frame only. The data show around 710,000 clones, around 12% seen once. Study-level findings and limits: There was a moderate but significant shortening of TCRB CDR3s in all four CD4+ subsets of Type 1 diabetes patients.

Germline CDR1 SGHAT, CDR2 FQNNGV. The CDR3 contains 15 residues. V shed 2 bases and J 7 bases; nucleotides not matched to a gene: 8. Notes on this clone: Its antigen is undetermined.

This sequence was found in a young man with type 1 diabetes. The J gene is TRBJ2-3, the V gene TRBV11-2; 8 bases are a match to TRBD1. Sequencing was carried out using naive CD4+ T cells from blood. The CDR3 nucleotides are TGTGCCAGCAGCTTAACAGGACAGGGATCCCATACGCAGTATTTT. The encoded protein is CASSLTGQGSHTQYF. The complete variable domain, with remaining parts taken from reference TRBV11-2 and TRBJ2-3, reads EAGVAQSPRYKIIEKRQSVAFWCNPISGHATLYWYQQILGQGPKLLIQFQNNGVVDDSQLPKDRFSAERLKGVDSTLKIQPAKLEDSAVYLCASSLTGQGSHTQYFGPGTRLTVL.